What follows are 5 T cell receptor beta chains derived from one specimen sequenced in a study of OX40 agonist ivuxolimab in advanced cancers. The assay was immunoSEQ multiplex PCR, and TCRdb's table has in-frame clones only and misses some. The sample shows approximately 50,000 clones, roughly three quarters of them seen only once. The input for sequencing was CD4+ or CD8+ T cells sorted from blood, taken in a trial of the OX40 agonist ivuxolimab. The receptor source for this set is an adult with an advanced solid tumor such as melanoma, head and neck, liver or kidney cancer.

This chain uses TRBV6-1 with TRBJ1-2; 7 bases are shared with TRBD1. This CDR3 spans 13 amino acids. Trimming took 6 bases from V and 4 from J; bases not matched to a gene: 5. Germline CDR1 is MNHNS and CDR2 is SASEGT. The CDR3 DNA reads as TGTGCCAGCAGGACGGGACAGCTCTATGGCTACACCTTC. Its translation is CASRTGQLYGYTF.

The chain combines TRBV5-1 with TRBJ1-5; weak D call: TRBD1 (6 bases). This CDR3 contains 15 residues. V was trimmed by 3 bases and J by 0 bases, leaving 10 bases between them. CDR1 and CDR2 from the germline V gene are SGHRS and YFSETQ. CDR3 DNA: TGCGCCAGCAGCTCCGAAGGGGGTAGCAATCAGCCCCAGCATTTT. Translated: CASSSEGGSNQPQHF.

This chain uses TRBV5-5 with TRBJ1-3, with D perhaps matching TRBD1 (5 bases). V lost 4 bases and J lost 10, with 15 bases in between. The V gene's germline CDR1 is SGHKS and CDR2 YYEKEE (reference sequence). There are 13 residues in the CDR3. CDR3 region: CASSPGADRTIYF. CDR3 bases: TGTGCCAGCAGCCCCGGGGCAGACCGTACCATATATTTT.

The chain joins TRBV7-9 to TRBJ1-2; D perhaps matches TRBD1 (6 bases). There are 14 residues in the CDR3. Germline V gene data show CDR1 as SEHNR and CDR2 as FQNEAQ (reference sequence). Trimming stripped 3 bases from V and 4 bases from J, with 12 bases between. The CDR3 nucleotides read TGTGCCAGCAGCTTCCCAGGGGCGGCCTATGGCTACACCTTC. Its translation is CASSFPGAAYGYTF.

This clone appeared a few times. The rearrangement uses TRBV11-2 and TRBJ2-1; 7 bases align to TRBD1. V dropped 5 bases and J dropped 8; count of bases not matched to a gene: 12. CDR1 and CDR2 (germline): SGHAT, FQNNGV. The length of the CDR3 is 15 residues. In DNA form, the CDR3 reads TGTGCCAGCAGCCCTCGTACGACAGGGTTCGATGAGCAGTTCTTC. Its translation is CASSPRTTGFDEQFF.